Below are 16 T cell receptor beta chains sequenced from a single sample in a study of post-analysis software for immune sequencing data. Study-wide points: In patients, TRBV5-6, TRBV5-1 and TRBV20-1 belonged to five or six TRBV segments found more frequently than in controls.

These TCRs are of unknown antigen specificity. TCR beta cDNA libraries included unique molecular identifiers. Via MiXCR, TCRdb re-called the PCR reads, giving one row per CDR3 protein. The sample lists fewer than 600,000 distinct CDR3 sequences, around 40% seen once, with roughly 12% in the top ten. Sequenced input: blood. These receptors originate from a girl under 18 with multiple sclerosis.

The chain recombines TRBV10-3 with TRBJ2-3, with D hard to call. V was pared by 4 bases and J by 5 bases, with 4 bases between. Per germline, CDR1 ENHRY and CDR2 SYGVKD. This CDR3 has 11 residues. CDR3 DNA: TGTGCCATCAGTGGGGTAGATACGCAGTATTTT. Protein: CAISGVDTQYF.

The gene calls are TRBV20-1 and TRBJ2-5; D remains unclear. CDR1 DFQATT and CDR2 SNEGSKA come from the germline V gene (reference sequence). The length of the CDR3 is 13 residues. Trimming pared 3 bases from V and 11 bases from J, leaving 19 bases between. CDR3 sequence: CSASDPPHSGQYF. The CDR3 DNA reads TGCAGTGCTAGTGACCCTCCTCACTCCGGGCAGTACTTC.

The count of this clonotype is one. The rearrangement uses TRBV6-5 and TRBJ1-1, with 11 bases that match TRBD1. Germline V lookup: CDR1 MNHEY, CDR2 SVGAGI. This CDR3 has 15 residues. J was trimmed by 5 bases and V by 0 bases; bases with no gene match: 2. The CDR3 spells CASSYSDRGLTEAFF. The CDR3 DNA reads TGTGCCAGCAGTTACTCGGACAGGGGGCTTACTGAAGCTTTCTTT.

The chain uses TRBV6-5 and TRBJ2-3; D is perhaps TRBD2 (5 bases). Deletions cut 0 bases from V and 2 bases from J, with 21 bases between. The CDR3 spans 19 residues. The germline gives CDR1 MNHEY, CDR2 SVGAGI. CDR3 region: CASSYSNMRVWKATDTQYF. CDR3 bases: TGTGCCAGCAGTTACTCGAATATGCGGGTTTGGAAAGCCACAGATACGCAGTATTTT.

This clonotype was seen only a few times. The chain joins TRBV7-2 to TRBJ1-2; TRBD1 might be the D (5 bases). The length of the CDR3 is 12 residues. V was cut by 5 bases and J by 6 bases, with 10 bases left in between. The germline gives CDR1 SGHTA, CDR2 FQGNSA. The CDR3 reads CASSRDSHGYTF. DNA of the CDR3: TGTGCCAGCAGCAGAGACAGCCATGGCTACACCTTC.

V is TRBV2 and J is TRBJ1-1; 9 bases align to TRBD1. The germline gives CDR1 SNHLY, CDR2 FYNNEI. The V and J ends lost 3 bases and 0 bases, in that order; junction bases with no gene match: 8. The CDR3 sequence is 17 residues long. The CDR3 coding sequence is TGTGCCAGCAGTGAGACCGGGACAGGGATCATGAACACTGAAGCTTTCTTT. This codes for CASSETGTGIMNTEAFF. Using reference TRBV2 and TRBJ1-1 for the parts outside the CDR3, the full variable domain is EPEVTQTPSHQVTQMGQEVILRCVPISNHLYFYWYRQILGQKVEFLVSFYNNEISEKSEIFDDQFSVERPDGSNFTLKIRSTKLEDSAMYFCASSETGTGIMNTEAFFGQGTRLTVV.

V is TRBV10-3 and J is TRBJ2-2; no firm D call. The CDR3 totals 13 residues. V dropped 2 bases and J dropped 3 bases, with 4 bases sitting between them. Germline V gives CDR1 ENHRY, CDR2 SYGVKD. The CDR3 loop reads CAISEVDTGELFF. The CDR3 DNA is TGTGCCATCAGTGAGGTGGACACCGGGGAGCTGTTTTTT.

This clonotype was observed many times. The rearrangement joins TRBV29-1 to TRBJ2-1; D might be TRBD1 or TRBD2, each matching 5 bases. This CDR3 spans 17 amino acids. V lost 3 bases to trimming and J lost 0 bases, with 18 bases between them. CDR1 is SQVTM, CDR2 ANQGSEA, per germline. CDR3 region: CSVDGALRTSSYNEQFF. CDR3 bases: TGCAGCGTTGATGGGGCTCTGCGTACTAGCTCCTACAATGAGCAGTTCTTC.

This chain connects TRBV6-2 or TRBV6-3 to TRBJ1-5, with 9 bases fitting TRBD1. Germline CDR1 reads MNHEY; CDR2 reads SVGEGT. V lost 6 bases and J lost 4; bases outside the gene matches: 10. The CDR3 length is 16 residues. CDR3 residues: CASRKIQGQGNQPQHF. The CDR3 region has the DNA TGTGCCAGCAGGAAGATACAGGGACAGGGTAATCAGCCCCAGCATTTT.

This clonotype came up a few times. This chain connects TRBV6-1 to TRBJ1-4, with TRBD1 matching over 8 bases. Germline V lookup: CDR1 MNHNS, CDR2 SASEGT. The J segment lost 8 bases and the V segment lost 6 bases, leaving 8 bases of the junction unmatched. The CDR3 consists of 14 residues. CDR3 sequence (DNA): TGTGCCAGCAGAGCAGGGGGCGTGAAGGAAAAACTGTTTTTT. It translates to CASRAGGVKEKLFF.

The V call is TRBV25-1, the J call TRBJ2-5; D is ambiguous. This CDR3 spans 13 amino acids. From germline, CDR1 is MGHDK and CDR2 SYGVNS. V lost 1 base, J lost 3 bases, and 6 bases lay in between. The CDR3 DNA is TGTGCCAGCAGTGAATCGGTGGAAGAGACCCAGTACTTC. Translation: CASSESVEETQYF.

The chain has TRBV7-8 and TRBJ1-4; D gene uncertain. Germline assignment: CDR1 SGHVS and CDR2 FQNEAQ. This CDR3 spans 12 amino acids. Trimming took off 3 bases at V and 4 bases at J, with 3 bases between the two ends. The CDR3 sequence is CASSFLNEKLFF. CDR3 in DNA: TGTGCCAGCAGCTTCCTTAATGAAAAACTGTTTTTT.

This clonotype was counted once. The V call is TRBV28, the J call TRBJ2-1, with D tentatively TRBD2 (5 bases). Trimming cost V 4 bases and J 5 bases, with 12 bases left between them. Germline assignment: CDR1 MDHEN and CDR2 SYDVKM. The CDR3 is made up of 14 amino acids. For the CDR3, the DNA is TGTGCCAGCAGTTCAGCCCCCGGGGACAATGAGCAGTTCTTC. Translation gives CASSSAPGDNEQFF.

V usage is TRBV10-3 and J usage is TRBJ2-5, with 9 bases matching TRBD1. This CDR3 comprises 15 residues. CDR1 is ENHRY and CDR2 is SYGVKD in the germline V gene. V shed 2 bases and J 4 bases; nucleotides not matched to a gene: 5. As DNA, the CDR3 is TGTGCCATCAGTGAGCAAGGACAGGGGAGAGAGACCCAGTACTTC. It yields the protein CAISEQGQGRETQYF.

This chain connects TRBV4-3 to TRBJ1-2, with 8 bases identical to TRBD1. V lost 4 bases to trimming and J lost 4 bases; unmatched junction nucleotides: 11. CDR3 length: 16 residues. CDR1 and CDR2 from the germline V gene are LGHNA and YSLEER. CDR3 loop: CASSPLGAQGAYGYTF. For the CDR3, the DNA is TGCGCCAGCAGCCCACTGGGTGCCCAGGGGGCCTATGGCTACACCTTC.

In this sample, this clonotype turned up a few times. The chain employs TRBV12-3 or TRBV12-4 and TRBJ2-3; possibly TRBD2 for D (5 bases). V was shortened by 7 bases and J by 8 bases, with 19 bases between the two germline ends. This CDR3 contains 14 residues. CDR3 loop: CASIPPPTAGTQYF. In DNA, the CDR3 is TGTGCCAGCATTCCTCCCCCGACGGCGGGTACGCAGTATTTT.